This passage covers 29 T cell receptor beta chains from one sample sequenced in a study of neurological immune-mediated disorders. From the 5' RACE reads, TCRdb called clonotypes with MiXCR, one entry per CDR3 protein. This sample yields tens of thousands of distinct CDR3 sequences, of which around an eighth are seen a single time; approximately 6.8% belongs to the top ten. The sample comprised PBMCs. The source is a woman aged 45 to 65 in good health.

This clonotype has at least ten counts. CDR3 in DNA: TGTGCCAGCAGCTTAGTTCGAGGGGATGGCTACACCTTC. Amino acids: CASSLVRGDGYTF. V is TRBV7-8 and J is TRBJ1-2, with D possibly matching TRBD1 (5 bases). V was pared by 1 base and J by 6 bases, with 9 bases between. The CDR3 length is 13 residues. CDR1 and CDR2 from the germline V gene are SGHVS and FQNEAQ.

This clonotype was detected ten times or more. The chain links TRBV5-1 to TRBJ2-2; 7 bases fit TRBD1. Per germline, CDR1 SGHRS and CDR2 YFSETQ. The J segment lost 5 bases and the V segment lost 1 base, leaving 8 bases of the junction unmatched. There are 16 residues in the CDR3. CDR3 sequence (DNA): TGCGCCAGCAGCTTGTCGGTGGGACAGCCAACCGGGGAGCTGTTTTTT. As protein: CASSLSVGQPTGELFF.

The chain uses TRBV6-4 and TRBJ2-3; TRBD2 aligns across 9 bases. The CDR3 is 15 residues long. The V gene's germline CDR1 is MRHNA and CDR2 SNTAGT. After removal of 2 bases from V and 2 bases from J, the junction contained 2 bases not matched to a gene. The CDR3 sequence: CASSDGGGATDTQYF. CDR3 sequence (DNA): TGTGCCAGCAGTGACGGCGGGGGGGCCACAGATACGCAGTATTTT.

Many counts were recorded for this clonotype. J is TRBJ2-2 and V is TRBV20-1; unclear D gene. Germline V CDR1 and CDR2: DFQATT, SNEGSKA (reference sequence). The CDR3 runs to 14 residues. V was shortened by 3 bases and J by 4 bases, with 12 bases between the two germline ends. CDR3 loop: CSASRSVGTGELFF. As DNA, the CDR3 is TGCAGTGCTAGTCGGAGCGTCGGCACCGGGGAGCTGTTTTTT.

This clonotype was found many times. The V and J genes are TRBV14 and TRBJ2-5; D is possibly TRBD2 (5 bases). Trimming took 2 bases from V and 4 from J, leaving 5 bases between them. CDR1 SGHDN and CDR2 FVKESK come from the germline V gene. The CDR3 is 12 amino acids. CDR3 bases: TGTGCCAGCAGCCAAACTAGAGAGACCCAGTACTTC. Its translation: CASSQTRETQYF.

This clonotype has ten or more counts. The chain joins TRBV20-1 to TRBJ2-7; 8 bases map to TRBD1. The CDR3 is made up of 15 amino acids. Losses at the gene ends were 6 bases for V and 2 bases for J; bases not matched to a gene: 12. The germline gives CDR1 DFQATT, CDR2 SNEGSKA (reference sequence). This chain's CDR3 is CSASRPGTGTYEQYF. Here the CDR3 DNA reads TGCAGTGCCTCCCGCCCCGGGACAGGAACCTACGAGCAGTACTTC.

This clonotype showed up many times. Here the CDR3 reads CSARDPRGGVAYGYTF. The CDR3 bases are TGCAGTGCTAGAGACCCCCGAGGAGGGGTCGCCTATGGCTACACCTTC. The rearrangement links TRBV20-1 to TRBJ1-2; possible D gene TRBD1, 5 bases. Trimming took off 0 bases at V and 4 bases at J, with 18 bases between the two ends. The CDR3 totals 16 residues. Looked up from germline, CDR1 is DFQATT and CDR2 is SNEGSKA (reference sequence).

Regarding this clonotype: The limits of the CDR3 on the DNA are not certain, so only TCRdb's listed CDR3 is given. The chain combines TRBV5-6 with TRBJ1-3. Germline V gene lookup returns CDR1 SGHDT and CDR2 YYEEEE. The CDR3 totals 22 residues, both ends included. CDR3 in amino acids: CASSIYLCSVGTGSRSGNTIYF.

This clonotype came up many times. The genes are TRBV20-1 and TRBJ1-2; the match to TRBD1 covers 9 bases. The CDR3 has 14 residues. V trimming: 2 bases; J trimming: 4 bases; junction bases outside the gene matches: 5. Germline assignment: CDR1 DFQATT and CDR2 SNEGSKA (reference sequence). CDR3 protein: CSARPTGGPYGYTF. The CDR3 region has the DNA TGCAGTGCTAGACCGACAGGGGGTCCCTATGGCTACACCTTC.

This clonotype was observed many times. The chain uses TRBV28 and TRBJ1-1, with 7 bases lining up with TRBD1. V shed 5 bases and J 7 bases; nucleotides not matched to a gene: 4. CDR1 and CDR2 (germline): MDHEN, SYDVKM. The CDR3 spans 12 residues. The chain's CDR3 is CASSQYRGEAFF. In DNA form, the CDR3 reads TGTGCCAGCAGTCAATACAGGGGTGAAGCTTTCTTT.

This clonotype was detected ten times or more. The CDR3 reads CASSRTGGHQPQHF. The CDR3 DNA is TGCGCCAGCAGCCGAACAGGGGGCCATCAGCCCCAGCATTTT. V usage is TRBV5-1 and J usage is TRBJ1-5; TRBD1 matches 9 bases. Per germline, CDR1 SGHRS and CDR2 YFSETQ. The V gene end was trimmed by 4 bases and the J gene end by 5 bases; junction bases not matched to a gene: 4. The CDR3 has 14 amino acids.

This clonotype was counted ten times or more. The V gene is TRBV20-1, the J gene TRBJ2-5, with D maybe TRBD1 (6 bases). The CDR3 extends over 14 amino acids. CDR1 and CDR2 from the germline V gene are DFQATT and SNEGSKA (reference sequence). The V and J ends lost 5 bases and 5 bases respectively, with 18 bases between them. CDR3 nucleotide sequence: TGCAGTGCTCGGACAGAGAGTGTAGGGGAGACCCAGTACTTC. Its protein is CSARTESVGETQYF.

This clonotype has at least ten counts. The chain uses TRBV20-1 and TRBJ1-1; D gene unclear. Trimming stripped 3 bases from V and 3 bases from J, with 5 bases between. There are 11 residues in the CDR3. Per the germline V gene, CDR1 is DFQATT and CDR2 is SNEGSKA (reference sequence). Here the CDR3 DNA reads TGCAGTGCTAGTTTAGACACTGAAGCTTTCTTT. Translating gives CSASLDTEAFF.

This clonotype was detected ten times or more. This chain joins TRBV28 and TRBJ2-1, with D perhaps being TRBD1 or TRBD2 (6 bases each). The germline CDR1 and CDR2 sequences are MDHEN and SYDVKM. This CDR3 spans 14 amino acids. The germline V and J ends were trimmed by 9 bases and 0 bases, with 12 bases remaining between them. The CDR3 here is CASKWGASYNEQFF. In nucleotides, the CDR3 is TGTGCCAGTAAGTGGGGGGCCTCCTACAATGAGCAGTTCTTC.

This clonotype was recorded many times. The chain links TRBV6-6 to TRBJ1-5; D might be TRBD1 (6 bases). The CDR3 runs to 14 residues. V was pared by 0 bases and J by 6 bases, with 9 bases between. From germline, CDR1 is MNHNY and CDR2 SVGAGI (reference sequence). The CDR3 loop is CASSYSRGSQPQHF. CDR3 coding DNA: TGTGCCAGCAGTTACTCAAGGGGGAGTCAGCCCCAGCATTTT.

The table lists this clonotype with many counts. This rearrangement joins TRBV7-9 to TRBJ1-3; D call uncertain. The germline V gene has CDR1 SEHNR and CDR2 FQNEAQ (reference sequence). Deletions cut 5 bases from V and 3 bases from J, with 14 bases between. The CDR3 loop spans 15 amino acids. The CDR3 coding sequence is TGTGCCAGCAGCACACGATACGACAATGGAAACACCATATATTTT. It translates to CASSTRYDNGNTIYF.

Written as DNA, the CDR3 is TGTGCCAGCAGTTTAAGACAGGGGGTCACAGATACGCAGTATTTT. Protein: CASSLRQGVTDTQYF. The gene calls are TRBV12-3 or TRBV12-4 and TRBJ2-3; 9 positions match TRBD1. The CDR3 runs 15 residues. V shed 2 bases, J shed 2 bases, and the junction held 2 bases outside the gene matches.

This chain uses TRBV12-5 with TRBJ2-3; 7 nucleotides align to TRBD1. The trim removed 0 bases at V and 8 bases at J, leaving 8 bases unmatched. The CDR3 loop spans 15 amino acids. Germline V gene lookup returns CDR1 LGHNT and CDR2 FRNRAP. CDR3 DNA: TGTGCTAGTGGTTTGGTACTTAAGGGGGCGGGTACGCAGTATTTT. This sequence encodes CASGLVLKGAGTQYF.

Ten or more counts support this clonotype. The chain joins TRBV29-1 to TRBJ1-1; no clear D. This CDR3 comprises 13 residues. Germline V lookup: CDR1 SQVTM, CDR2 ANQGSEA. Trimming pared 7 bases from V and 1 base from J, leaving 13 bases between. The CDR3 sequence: CSAEAQRNTEAFF. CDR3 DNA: TGCAGCGCCGAGGCACAGAGGAACACTGAAGCTTTCTTT.

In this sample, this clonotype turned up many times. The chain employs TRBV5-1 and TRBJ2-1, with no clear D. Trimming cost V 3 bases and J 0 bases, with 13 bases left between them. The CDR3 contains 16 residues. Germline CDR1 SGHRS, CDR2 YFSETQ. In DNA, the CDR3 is TGCGCCAGCAGCTCCCGAACACCGAGCTCCTACAATGAGCAGTTCTTC. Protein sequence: CASSSRTPSSYNEQFF. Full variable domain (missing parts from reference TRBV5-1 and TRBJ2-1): KAGVTQTPRYLIKTRGQQVTLSCSPISGHRSVSWYQQTPGQGLQFLFEYFSETQRNKGNFPGRFSGRQFSNSRSEMNVSTLELGDSALYLCASSSRTPSSYNEQFFGPGTRLTVL.

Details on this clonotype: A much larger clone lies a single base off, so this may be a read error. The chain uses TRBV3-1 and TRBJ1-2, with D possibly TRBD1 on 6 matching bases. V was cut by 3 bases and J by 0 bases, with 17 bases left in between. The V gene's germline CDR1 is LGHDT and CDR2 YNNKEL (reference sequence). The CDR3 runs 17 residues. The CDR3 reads CASSHDRDMGSNYGYTF. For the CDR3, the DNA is TGTGCCAGCAGCCACGACCGGGACATGGGCTCTAACTATGGCTACACCTTC.

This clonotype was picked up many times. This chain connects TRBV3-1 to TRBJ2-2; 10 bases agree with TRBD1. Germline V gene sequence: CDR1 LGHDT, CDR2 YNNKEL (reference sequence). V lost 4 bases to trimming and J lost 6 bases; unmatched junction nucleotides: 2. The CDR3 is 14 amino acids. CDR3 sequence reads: CASSPGTGAGELFF. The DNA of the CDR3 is TGTGCCAGCAGCCCTGGGACAGGGGCCGGGGAGCTGTTTTTT.

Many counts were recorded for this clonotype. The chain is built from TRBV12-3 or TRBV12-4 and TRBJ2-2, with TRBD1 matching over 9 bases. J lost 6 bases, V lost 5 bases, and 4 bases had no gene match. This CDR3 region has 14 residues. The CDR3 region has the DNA TGTGCCAGCAGTACCGGGACAGGGTCCGGGGAGCTGTTTTTT. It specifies CASSTGTGSGELFF.

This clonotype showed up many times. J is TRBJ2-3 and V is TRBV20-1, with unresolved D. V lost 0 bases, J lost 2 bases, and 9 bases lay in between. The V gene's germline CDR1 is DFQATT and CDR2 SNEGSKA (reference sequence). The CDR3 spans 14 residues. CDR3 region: CSAREGGPTDTQYF. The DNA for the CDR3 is TGCAGTGCTAGAGAGGGTGGGCCCACAGATACGCAGTATTTT.

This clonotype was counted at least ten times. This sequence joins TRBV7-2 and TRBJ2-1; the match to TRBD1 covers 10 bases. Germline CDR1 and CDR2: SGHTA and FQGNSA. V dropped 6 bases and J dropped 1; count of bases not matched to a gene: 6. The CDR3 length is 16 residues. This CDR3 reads CASSFDRGLSYNEQFF. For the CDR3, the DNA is TGTGCCAGCAGTTTTGACAGGGGGCTATCCTACAATGAGCAGTTCTTC.

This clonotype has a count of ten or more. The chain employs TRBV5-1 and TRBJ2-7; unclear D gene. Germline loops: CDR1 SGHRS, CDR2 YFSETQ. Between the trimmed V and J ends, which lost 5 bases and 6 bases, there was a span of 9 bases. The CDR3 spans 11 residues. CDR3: CASRSEAEQYF. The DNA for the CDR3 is TGCGCCAGCAGGAGCGAGGCCGAGCAGTACTTC.

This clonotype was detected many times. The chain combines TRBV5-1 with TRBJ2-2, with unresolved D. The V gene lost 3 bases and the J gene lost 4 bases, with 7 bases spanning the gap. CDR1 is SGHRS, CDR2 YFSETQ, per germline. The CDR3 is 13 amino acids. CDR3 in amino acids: CASSSFPTGELFF. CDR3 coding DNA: TGCGCCAGCAGCTCGTTCCCCACCGGGGAGCTGTTTTTT.

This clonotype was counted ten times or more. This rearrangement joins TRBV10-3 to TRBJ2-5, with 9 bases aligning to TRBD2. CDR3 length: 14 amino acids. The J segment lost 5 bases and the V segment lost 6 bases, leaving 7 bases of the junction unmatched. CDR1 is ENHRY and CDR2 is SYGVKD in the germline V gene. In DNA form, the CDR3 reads TGTGCCATCAGGAGGACTAGCGAAGGGGAGACCCAGTACTTC. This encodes CAIRRTSEGETQYF.

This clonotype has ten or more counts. The CDR3 nucleotides read TGTGCCAGCAGCCCTTCCGGGGAGGGCCGATATACGCAGTATTTT. As protein: CASSPSGEGRYTQYF. The J gene is TRBJ2-3, the V gene TRBV7-9, with 7 positions matching TRBD2. The CDR3 sequence is 15 residues long. Germline V gene data show CDR1 as SEHNR and CDR2 as FQNEAQ (reference sequence). Germline trimming cut 5 bases from V and 7 bases from J; bases unmatched to any gene: 12.